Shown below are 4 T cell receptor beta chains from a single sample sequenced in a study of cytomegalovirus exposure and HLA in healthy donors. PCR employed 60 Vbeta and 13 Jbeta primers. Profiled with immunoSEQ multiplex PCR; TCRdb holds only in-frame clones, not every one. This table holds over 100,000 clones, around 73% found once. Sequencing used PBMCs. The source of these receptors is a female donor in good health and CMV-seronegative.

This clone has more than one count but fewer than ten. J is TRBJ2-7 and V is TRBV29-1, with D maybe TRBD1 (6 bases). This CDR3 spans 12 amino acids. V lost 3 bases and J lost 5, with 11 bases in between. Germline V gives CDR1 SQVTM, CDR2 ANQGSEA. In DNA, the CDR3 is TGCAGCGTTGACAGGGGCAGGGACGAGCAGTACTTC. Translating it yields CSVDRGRDEQYF.

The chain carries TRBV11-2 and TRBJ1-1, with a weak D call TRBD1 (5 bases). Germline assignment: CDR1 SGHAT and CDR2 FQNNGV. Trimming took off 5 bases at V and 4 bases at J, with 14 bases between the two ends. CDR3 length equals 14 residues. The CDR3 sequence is CASSEYRSGTEAFF. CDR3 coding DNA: TGTGCCAGCAGCGAGTACAGGTCTGGCACTGAAGCTTTCTTT.

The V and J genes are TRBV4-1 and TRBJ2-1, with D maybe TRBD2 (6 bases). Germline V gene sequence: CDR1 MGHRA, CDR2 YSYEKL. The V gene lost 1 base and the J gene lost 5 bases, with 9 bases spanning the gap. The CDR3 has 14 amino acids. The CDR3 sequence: CASSQVSSDNEQFF. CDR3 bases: TGCGCCAGCAGCCAAGTTTCTAGCGACAATGAGCAGTTCTTC.

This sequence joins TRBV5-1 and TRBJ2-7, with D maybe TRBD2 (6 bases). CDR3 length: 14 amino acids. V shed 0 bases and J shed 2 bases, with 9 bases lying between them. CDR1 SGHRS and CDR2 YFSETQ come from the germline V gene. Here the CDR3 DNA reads TGCGCCAGCAGCTTGGTCGCGGGGACCTACGAGCAGTACTTC. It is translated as CASSLVAGTYEQYF. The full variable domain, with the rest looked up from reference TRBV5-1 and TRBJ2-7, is KAGVTQTPRYLIKTRGQQVTLSCSPISGHRSVSWYQQTPGQGLQFLFEYFSETQRNKGNFPGRFSGRQFSNSRSEMNVSTLELGDSALYLCASSLVAGTYEQYFGPGTRLTVT.